This entry lists 5 T cell receptor beta chains sequenced from one sample in a study of T cells in Graves' hyperthyroidism and ophthalmopathy. It was RNA transcripts that yielded the amplified TCR beta CDR3 regions. HTBI primers drove first-round RT-PCR of the TCR CDR3. TCRdb passed the multiplex PCR reads through MiXCR, listing each CDR3 protein once. The table includes fewer than 800,000 distinct CDR3 sequences, roughly 15% detected once. The sample consisted of blood. These TCRs come from a man aged 18 to 30 with Graves' hyperthyroidism.

The chain recombines TRBV9 with TRBJ2-1, with 12 bases fitting TRBD2. CDR1 and CDR2 from the germline V gene are SGDLS and YYNGEE. V lost 0 bases, J lost 8 bases, and 6 bases stayed unmatched. The CDR3 has 16 residues. Here the CDR3 reads CASSVALAGGPDEQFF. Written as DNA, the CDR3 is TGTGCCAGCAGCGTAGCGCTAGCGGGAGGGCCGGATGAGCAGTTCTTC.

This clonotype was counted between two and nine times. This chain joins TRBV6-1 and TRBJ2-7; 8 positions match TRBD2. Losses at the gene ends were 7 bases for V and 2 bases for J; bases not matched to a gene: 7. CDR3 length: 14 amino acids. Germline CDR1 MNHNS, CDR2 SASEGT. This CDR3 reads CASTPGGGPYEQYF. The CDR3 DNA is TGTGCCAGCACCCCGGGGGGGGGACCCTACGAGCAGTACTTC.

The chain is built from TRBV12-3 or TRBV12-4 and TRBJ2-1; tentatively, D is TRBD1 (6 bases). This CDR3 contains 16 residues. Trimming cost V 5 bases and J 2 bases, with 16 bases left between them. This CDR3 reads CASSPQGSGTYNEQFF. The CDR3 nucleotides are TGTGCCAGCAGTCCACAGGGCAGCGGCACCTACAATGAGCAGTTCTTC.

Only one count was recorded for this clonotype. The chain combines TRBV7-9 with TRBJ2-2; either TRBD1 or TRBD2 may fit D (5 bases each). The V end was cut by 5 bases, the J end by 7 bases, with 14 bases between. The germline V gene encodes CDR1 SEHNR and CDR2 FQNEAQ (reference sequence). The CDR3 loop spans 14 amino acids. The CDR3 coding sequence is TGTGCCAGCAGCCTCAGGGATGGGAGCGGGGAGCTGTTTTTT. Its translation is CASSLRDGSGELFF. Complete variable domain (other parts from reference TRBV7-9 and TRBJ2-2): DTGVSQNPRHKITKRGQNVTFRCDPISEHNRLYWYRQTLGQGPEFLTYFQNEAQLEKSRLLSDRFSAERPKGSFSTLEIQRTEQGDSAMYLCASSLRDGSGELFFGEGSRLTVL.

The chain employs TRBV6-4 and TRBJ2-5; D possibly corresponds to TRBD2 (6 bases). The CDR3 has 14 amino acids. CDR1 MRHNA and CDR2 SNTAGT come from the germline V gene. V lost 3 bases and J 4 bases, leaving 12 bases between the germline ends. CDR3 sequence (DNA): TGTGCCAGCAGTGAATCTAGCGCGGCAGAGACCCAGTACTTC. It translates to CASSESSAAETQYF.